This is a list of T cell receptor beta chains from one sample in a study of shared clonotypes between healthy human individuals. This table comes from immunoSEQ multiplex PCR, and its TCRdb copy is limited to in-frame clones, with some not included. Of about 520,000 clones listed, approximately 95% are singletons. The sequenced sample consisted of naive CD4+ T cells sorted from blood. The source is a woman aged 25 to 45 in good health. Each CDR3 is given with its conserved first and last residue. Each record gives: V gene, J gene, D gene, CDR3 protein, CDR3 DNA. A D gene is named only where the DNA matches it firmly.

TRBV7-9	TRBJ2-1	-	CASSLNRDYNEQFF	TGTGCCAGCAGCTTAAACCGAGACTACAATGAGCAGTTCTTC
TRBV10-3	TRBJ2-1	-	CAISGQAAYNEQFF	TGTGCCATCAGTGGACAGGCCGCCTACAATGAGCAGTTCTTC
TRBV10-3	TRBJ1-5	TRBD1	CATRTGVSQPQHF	TGTGCCACAAGGACAGGGGTTAGTCAGCCCCAGCATTTT
TRBV6-1	TRBJ2-7	-	CASSEGYSYEQYF	TGTGCCAGCAGTGAAGGCTACTCCTACGAGCAGTACTTC
TRBV18	TRBJ1-1	TRBD1	CASSQDRGGTEAFF	TGTGCCAGCTCTCAGGACAGGGGTGGTACTGAAGCTTTCTTT
TRBV6-1	TRBJ1-1	-	CASSTTRNTEAFF	TGTGCCAGCAGCACCACACGGAACACTGAAGCTTTCTTT
TRBV28	TRBJ1-2	-	CASSLGRFDGYTF	TGTGCCAGCAGTTTAGGACGGTTTGATGGCTACACCTTC
TRBV11-2	TRBJ2-1	-	CASSLKGEQFF	TGTGCCAGCAGCCTGAAGGGGGAGCAGTTCTTC
TRBV5-6	TRBJ1-1	TRBD1	CASSRWTGNTEAFF	TGTGCCAGCAGCCGGTGGACAGGGAACACTGAAGCTTTCTTT
TRBV6-5	TRBJ1-1	-	CASSVSLNTEAFF	TGTGCCAGCAGTGTATCTTTGAACACTGAAGCTTTCTTT